A selection of T cell receptor beta chains follows, all from one sample in a study of TIL therapy for anti-PD-1-resistant metastatic lung cancer. TCRdb's table, derived via immunoSEQ multiplex PCR, lists solely in-frame clones and lacks some. This table has under 65,000 clones, 81% appearing once. The material sequenced was blood, taken at baseline. The receptors shown here come from a person between 30 and 79 years old with non-small cell lung cancer. Both conserved end residues are trimmed from each CDR3. Each record gives: V gene, J gene, CDR3 protein.

TRBV18,TRBJ1-2,ASSSPGGWGYT
TRBV18,TRBJ1-2,ASSPLDRVWYGYT
TRBV27,TRBJ1-5,ASSFGGTDNQPQH
TRBV30,TRBJ1-1,AWVPGPWGTEAF
TRBV5-1,TRBJ2-7,ASSLLGQNYEQY
TRBV18,TRBJ1-2,ASSPNPRATDYGYT
TRBV7-2,TRBJ2-2,ASSLERYRFGELF
TRBV29-1,TRBJ2-2,SVEDRTGLLTGELF
TRBV5-6,TRBJ1-6,ASSPPIGGNPYNSPLH
TRBV10-1,TRBJ2-7,ASSDGYGEQY
TRBV12-1,TRBJ1-5,ASSPPIQGNVSNQPQH
TRBV9,TRBJ2-2,ASSVAGNTGELF
TRBV5-1,TRBJ2-2,ASSLTSGGTGELF
TRBV15,TRBJ2-7,ATSRDGGSSSYEQY
TRBV3-1/TRBV3-2,TRBJ1-6,ASSQTGRGYHNSPLH
TRBV7-3,TRBJ2-2,ASSSGGFYSTGELF